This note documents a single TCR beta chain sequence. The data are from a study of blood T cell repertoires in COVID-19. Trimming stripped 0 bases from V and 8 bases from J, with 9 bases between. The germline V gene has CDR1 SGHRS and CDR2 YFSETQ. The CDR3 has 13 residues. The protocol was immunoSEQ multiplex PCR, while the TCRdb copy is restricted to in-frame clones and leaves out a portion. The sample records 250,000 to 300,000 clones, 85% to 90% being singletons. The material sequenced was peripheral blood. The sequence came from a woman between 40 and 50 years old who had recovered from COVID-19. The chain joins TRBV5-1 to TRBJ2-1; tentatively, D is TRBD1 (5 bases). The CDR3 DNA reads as TGCGCCAGCAGCTTGGTAGGGGTCGATGAGCAGTTCTTC. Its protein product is CASSLVGVDEQFF.